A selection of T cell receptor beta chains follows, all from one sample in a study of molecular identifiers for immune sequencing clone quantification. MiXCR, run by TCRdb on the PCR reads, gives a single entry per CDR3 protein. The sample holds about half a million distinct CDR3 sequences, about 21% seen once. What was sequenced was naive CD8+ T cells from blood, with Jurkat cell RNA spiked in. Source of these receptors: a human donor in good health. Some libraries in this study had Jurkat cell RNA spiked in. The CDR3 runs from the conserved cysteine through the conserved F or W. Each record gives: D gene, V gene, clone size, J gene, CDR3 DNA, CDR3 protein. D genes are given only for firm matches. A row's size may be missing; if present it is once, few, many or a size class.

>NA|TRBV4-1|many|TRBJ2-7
TGCGCCAGCAGCCAAATCGGGACCGCAAGTGGGGGCGAGCAGTACTTC
CASSQIGTASGGEQYF
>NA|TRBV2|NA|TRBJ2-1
TGTGCCAGCAGGCCGGGACTTAATGAGCAGTTCTTC
CASRPGLNEQFF
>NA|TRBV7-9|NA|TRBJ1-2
TGTGCCAGCGAGTACCCCGGACGGGGGGCAACGAACTATGGCTACACCTTC
CASEYPGRGATNYGYTF
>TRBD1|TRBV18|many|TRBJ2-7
TGTGCCAGCTCACCAGGACAGGGGGAATACGAGCAGTACTTC
CASSPGQGEYEQYF
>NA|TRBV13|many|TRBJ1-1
TGTGCCAGCAGCTTAGGCCGCTCGAACACTGAAGCTTTCTTT
CASSLGRSNTEAFF
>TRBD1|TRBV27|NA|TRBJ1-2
TGTGCCAGCAGTACACAGGGGGCGTATGGCTACACCTTC
CASSTQGAYGYTF
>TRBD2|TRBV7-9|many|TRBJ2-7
TGTGCCAGCAGCTTAGACGCGGGAGCGGGGGAGCAGTACTTC
CASSLDAGAGEQYF
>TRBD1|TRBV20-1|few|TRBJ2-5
TGCAGTGCTTCACAGGGGTTGCAAGAGACCCAGTACTTC
CSASQGLQETQYF
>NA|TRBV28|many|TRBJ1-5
TGTGCCAGCAGTTCCCCCGACACTAGCAATCAGCCCCAGCATTTT
CASSSPDTSNQPQHF
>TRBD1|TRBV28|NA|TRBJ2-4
TGTGCCAGCAGTTTAGCTTCGAGAGGGGGCGAAAACATTCAGTACTTC
CASSLASRGGENIQYF
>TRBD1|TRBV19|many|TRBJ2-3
TGTGCCAGTAGTATAAGGGGGCCTAGCACAGATACGCAGTATTTT
CASSIRGPSTDTQYF
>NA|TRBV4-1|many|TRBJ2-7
TGCGCCAGCAGCCAAGGATTATGGAGCGAGCAGTACTTC
CASSQGLWSEQYF
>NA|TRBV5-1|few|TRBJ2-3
TGCGCCAGCAGCGCCGTTAGCACAGATACGCAGTATTTT
CASSAVSTDTQYF
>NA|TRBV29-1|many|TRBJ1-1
TGCAGCTCCGAGTCCGGGACGTCTTTCACTGAAGCTTTCTTT
CSSESGTSFTEAFF
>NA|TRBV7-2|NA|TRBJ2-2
TGTGCCAGCAGCCAGGGGGGGGCGGGCACCGGGGAGCTGTTTTTT
CASSQGGAGTGELFF
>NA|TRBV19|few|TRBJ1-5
TGTGCCAGTAGTCGCACGACTTCAAATCAGCCCCAGCATTTT
CASSRTTSNQPQHF